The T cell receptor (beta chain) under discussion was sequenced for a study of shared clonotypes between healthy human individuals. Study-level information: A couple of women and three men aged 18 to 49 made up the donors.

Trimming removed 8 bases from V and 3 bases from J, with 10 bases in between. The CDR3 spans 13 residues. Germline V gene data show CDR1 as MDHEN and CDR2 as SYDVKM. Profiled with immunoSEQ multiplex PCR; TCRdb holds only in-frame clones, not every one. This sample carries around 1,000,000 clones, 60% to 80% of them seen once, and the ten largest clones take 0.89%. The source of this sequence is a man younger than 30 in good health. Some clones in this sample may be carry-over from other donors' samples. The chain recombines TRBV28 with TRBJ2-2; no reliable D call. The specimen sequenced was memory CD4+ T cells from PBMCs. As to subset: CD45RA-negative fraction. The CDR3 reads CASSLMDTGELFF. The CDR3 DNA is TGTGCCAGCTCTCTTATGGACACCGGGGAGCTGTTTTTT.